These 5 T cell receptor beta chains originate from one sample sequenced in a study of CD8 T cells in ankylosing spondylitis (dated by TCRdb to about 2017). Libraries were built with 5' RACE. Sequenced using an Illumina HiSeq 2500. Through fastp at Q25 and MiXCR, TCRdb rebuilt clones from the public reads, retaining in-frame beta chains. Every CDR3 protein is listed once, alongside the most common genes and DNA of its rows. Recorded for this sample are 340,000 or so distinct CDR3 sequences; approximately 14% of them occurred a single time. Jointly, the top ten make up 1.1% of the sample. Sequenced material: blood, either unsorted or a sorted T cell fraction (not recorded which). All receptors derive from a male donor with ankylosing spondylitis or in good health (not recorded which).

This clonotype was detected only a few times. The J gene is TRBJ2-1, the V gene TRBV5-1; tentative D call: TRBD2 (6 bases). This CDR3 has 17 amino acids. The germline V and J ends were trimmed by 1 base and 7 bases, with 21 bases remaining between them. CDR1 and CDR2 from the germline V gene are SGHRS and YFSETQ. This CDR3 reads CASSLSIGTSAGNEQFF. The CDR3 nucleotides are TGCGCCAGCAGCTTGAGCATTGGCACCTCGGCGGGGAATGAGCAGTTCTTC.

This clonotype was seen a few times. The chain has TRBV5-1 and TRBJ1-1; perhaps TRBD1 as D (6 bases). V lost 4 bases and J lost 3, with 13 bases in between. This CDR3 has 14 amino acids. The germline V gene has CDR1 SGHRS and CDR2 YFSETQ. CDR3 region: CASSPWDKYTEAFF. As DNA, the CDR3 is TGCGCCAGCAGCCCTTGGGACAAGTACACTGAAGCTTTCTTT. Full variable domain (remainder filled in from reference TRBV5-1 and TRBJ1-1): KAGVTQTPRYLIKTRGQQVTLSCSPISGHRSVSWYQQTPGQGLQFLFEYFSETQRNKGNFPGRFSGRQFSNSRSEMNVSTLELGDSALYLCASSPWDKYTEAFFGQGTRLTVV.

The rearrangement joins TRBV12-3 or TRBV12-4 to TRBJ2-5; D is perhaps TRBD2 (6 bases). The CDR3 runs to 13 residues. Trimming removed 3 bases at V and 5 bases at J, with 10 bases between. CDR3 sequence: CASSLPGAETQYF. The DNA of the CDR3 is TGTGCCAGCAGTTTGCCGGGAGCGGAGACCCAGTACTTC.

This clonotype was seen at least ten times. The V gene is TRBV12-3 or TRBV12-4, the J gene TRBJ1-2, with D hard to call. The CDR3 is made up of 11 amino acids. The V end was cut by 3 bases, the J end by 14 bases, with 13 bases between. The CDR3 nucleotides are TGTGCCAGCAGTTTTGAGGTGGATGAGACCTTC. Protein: CASSFEVDETF.

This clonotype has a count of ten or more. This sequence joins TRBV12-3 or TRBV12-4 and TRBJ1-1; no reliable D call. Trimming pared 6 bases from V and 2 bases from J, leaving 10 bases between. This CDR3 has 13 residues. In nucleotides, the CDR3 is TGTGCCAGCAGCCTGCTAAGAAACACTGAAGCTTTCTTT. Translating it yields CASSLLRNTEAFF.